The present TCR beta chain was sequenced within a study of T cell changes during pregnancy in multiple sclerosis. Assay: immunoSEQ multiplex PCR; the TCRdb copy retains only in-frame clones and omits some. The top ten hold approximately 1.5% of the sample, which has around 66,000 clones, around 92% seen once. This clone has only a few counts. The CDR3 is 13 amino acids. The germline V and J ends were trimmed by 3 bases and 6 bases, with 11 bases remaining between them. The germline V gene has CDR1 LNHDA and CDR2 SQIVND (reference sequence). The sample was peripheral blood, taken after pregnancy. The V call is TRBV19, the J call TRBJ1-1; D is possibly TRBD1 (5 bases). The TCR was taken from a female donor in good health, enrolled as a control in a pregnancy study. The CDR3 sequence: CASSIRTRPEAFF. CDR3 nucleotides: TGTGCCAGTAGTATCAGGACACGGCCTGAAGCTTTCTTT.